The rows below give T cell receptor beta chains drawn from one sample of a study of blood T cell repertoires in COVID-19. TCRdb's copy holds only in-frame clones and misses some; the assay was immunoSEQ multiplex PCR. The sample yields some 62,000 clones, just over 85% seen once. The sequenced material came from peripheral blood. These receptor sequences come from a woman older than 75 with acute or convalescent COVID-19. Each CDR3 is given with its conserved first and last residue.

len	v_gene	CDR3aa
17	TRBV6-2/TRBV6-3	CASSYSRGGRIDYGYTF
15	TRBV27	CASSSRLAGSGEQYF
16	TRBV19	CASSRLAGGYQETQYF
14	TRBV7-2	CASSLAGQYYGYTF
14	TRBV30	CAWGQDTGRNGLFF
22	TRBV4-1	CASSQDPTSGRAFSGGQETQYF
12	TRBV6-6	CASSSAGYGYTF
15	TRBV19	CASSQSGHSNQPQHF
14	TRBV5-1	CASSRDRGNSPLHF
11	TRBV4-1	CATSPGIGYTF
15	TRBV4-2	CASSQVVSNYNEQFF
12	TRBV6-5	CASSGGGQPQHF
14	TRBV28	CASSFDRATDTQYF
13	TRBV19	CASSDRGTDTQYF
13	TRBV4-1	CASSQDRDLPQHF
16	TRBV18	CASSPGQGARLTEAFF
15	TRBV3-1/TRBV3-2	CASSQELGLGESYTF
13	TRBV24-1	CATSESGNYGYTF
17	TRBV24-1	CATSDPGQGGDNSPLHF
14	TRBV2	CASSTGTGVLPLHF
13	TRBV5-1	CASSLSREDGYTF
12	TRBV10-3	CAIRADSYEQYF
12	TRBV3-1/TRBV3-2	CASSPGAYGYTF
13	TRBV28	CASRTTGNEKLFF
11	TRBV19	CASGWEFEQYF
12	TRBV14	CASSQTYTEAFF
13	TRBV27	CASGRLGTDTQYF
14	TRBV7-9	CASSRGGYQETQYF
12	TRBV28	CASSFYSGRQYF
13	TRBV25-1	CASSGGRKYGYTF
14	TRBV7-9	CASSLSATLYEQYF
14	TRBV6-6	CASSRGQVGTEQYF
15	TRBV30	CAWSEGFGGTDTQYF
15	TRBV7-2	CASSRETGQGNTIYF
15	TRBV9	CASSVSAGDLEKLFF
15	TRBV6-5	CASRRGEGQNNEQFF
20	TRBV28	CASRFTRLAGEAPRPYEQYF
14	TRBV5-5	CASTPGGGPYEQYF
14	TRBV11-2	CASSLGGGGQPQHF
17	TRBV13	CASSLRLGLAGIDEQFF
16	TRBV19	CASSLLTGPSGNTIYF
13	TRBV7-3	CASSLGQKNIQYF
13	TRBV5-6	CASSLAQRREQFF
13	TRBV6-2/TRBV6-3	CASSEDYTDTQYF
15	TRBV7-3	CASSPTGQGANEQFF
14	TRBV7-2	CASSPSVGNYGYTF
14	TRBV18	CASSPPSGNYGYTF
14	TRBV5-1	CASTQDSASYEQYF
11	TRBV28	CASISSYEQYF
17	TRBV6-6	CASSRGTSGRAISEQYF
16	TRBV4-3	CASSQDAGGWTGELFF
15	TRBV4-1	CASSQPGQAGETQYF
12	TRBV5-4	CASSQDYGTQYF